This TCR beta chain came from a study of early T cells in non-severe SARS-CoV-2 infection. This clonotype was detected a few times. TCRdb reanalysed the 5' RACE reads using MiXCR and keeps one entry per CDR3 protein. The sample contains just over 95,000 distinct CDR3 sequences, about 10% of which appear only once. This CDR3 has 13 amino acids. Trimming shortened V by 4 bases and J by 3 bases, and 12 bases separated the two germline ends. Germline V gene lookup returns CDR1 SQVTM and CDR2 ANQGSEA. The chain is built from TRBV29-1 and TRBJ1-2; the D gene is possibly TRBD1 (5 bases). This clonotype was sampled from an adult who was a healthcare worker with PCR-confirmed SARS-CoV-2 infection or an uninfected control (not recorded which). Sequencing was done on a sample of whole blood. In DNA, the CDR3 is TGCAGCGTTGGAGCAGGGCCAGACTATGGCTACACCTTC. It is translated as CSVGAGPDYGYTF.